This T cell receptor beta chain originates from a study of regulatory T cells in long-lasting Graves disease (dated by TCRdb to 2020 to 2023). About the study as a whole: Patients with newly diagnosed Graves' disease had been on antithyroid drugs for under 3 months. Patients with persistent Graves' disease were compared with patients with newly diagnosed Graves' disease using TCR sequencing and RNA sequencing of peripheral blood. The study was registered as a clinical trial and conducted in China. TCR sequencing covered some 13 persistent and about 20 newly diagnosed Graves' disease patients, 33 samples in total. Results and caveats for the whole study, not just this receptor: Because the primary lesion, thyroid tissue, could not be accessed, the study looked at peripheral blood alone. Lower TCR Shannon entropy and fewer highly expanded clones were observed in persistent Graves' disease patients than in newly diagnosed patients, which suggested clonal expansion. As a limitation, the authors acknowledged that the small sample size may reduce accuracy. Sequencing and analysis were limited to the TCR beta chain. Persistent patients shared more public clonotypes among themselves (over 2,500) than newly diagnosed patients did (nearly 1,000).

Many counts were recorded for this clonotype. What antigen it recognizes has not been identified. No base quality values were provided; no much bigger clone lies one nucleotide off. Preparation of the library involved multiplex PCR. Instrument used: Illumina HiSeq 4000. CDR3 regions were amplified by Arm-PCR with iRepertoire HTBI primers to construct TCR beta libraries. Before sequencing, the PCR products went through gel purification. The published analysis was carried out like this. A total of 62 TRBV and under 15 TRBJ segments were identified across samples and were used for gene usage analysis of CDR3 amino acid clonotypes. COPE and FqMerger were used to merge filtered high-quality paired reads into contigs. BLAST was used to align contigs to IMGT TRBV, TRBD and TRBJ reference genes, with CDR3 defined following IMGT. Clonotypes above 0.1% frequency were classified as highly expanded clones. Shannon entropy served as the measure of repertoire diversity, while the Gini coefficient captured V-J evenness. Public clonotypes were defined as clonotypes shared by more than one individual. TCRdb applied fastp at Q25 and MiXCR to the public reads, then kept only in-frame beta chains. Rows with a matching CDR3 protein are joined into one entry that keeps the most common DNA and genes. TCRdb, rather than the study authors, made the V and J calls. The sample table shows some 600,000 distinct CDR3 sequences, and more than 15% are seen once. The ten top clones hold approximately 12% of the sample.

The sample's time point label is to be understood as: newly diagnosed GD, antithyroid drugs for less than 3 months. RNA was extracted from PBMCs in TRIzol for both TCR sequencing and RNA sequencing. The diagnosis of Graves' disease was made according to American Thyroid Association guidelines. The patients came from an endocrinology department in Xi'an, China. Each patient gave roughly 8.4 milliliters of peripheral blood, collected in an EDTA anticoagulant tube. Ficoll Paque Plus density gradient separation was used to isolate PBMCs, and no further T cell sorting was performed. An Agilent 2100 Bioanalyzer and agarose gel were used to assess RNA quality, and a NanoDrop 2000 was used to measure RNA concentration. The same sample was also used in a study of T cells in Graves' hyperthyroidism and ophthalmopathy. Per that second paper: Stable Graves' hyperthyroidism was defined as the absence of progression to ophthalmopathy over 18 months of follow-up. The hyperthyroidism patients were between 18 and 65 years old and newly diagnosed, with a disease duration of less than 2 months. Exclusion was applied to patients with uncontrolled infections, other autoimmune diseases, pregnancy or lactation. Diagnoses relied on clinical symptoms, serum thyroxine and TRAb, thyroid ultrasound and orbital computed tomography. A first-round RT-PCR of the TCR CDR3 used the HTBI primer set with the Qiagen OneStep RT-PCR kit. Most expanded thyroid clonotypes (frequency above 0.001) were also detected in blood, a finding suggesting that blood repertoires may reflect thyroid immune responses. A model built on a 13 V-J signature distinguished ophthalmopathy from stable hyperthyroidism, reaching about 88% sensitivity and around 82% specificity in cross-validation and 80%/75% in testing. During validation, the model predicted progression to ophthalmopathy a median of roughly 7.1 months ahead of onset, with approximately 70% sensitivity and roughly 75% specificity. A discovery cohort of about a hundred patients, roughly 45 with Graves' ophthalmopathy and about 60 with stable Graves' hyperthyroidism, was used to find distinguishing TCR V-J signatures. Prospective prediction of ophthalmopathy was tested in an independent validation cohort consisting of fewer than 20 hyperthyroidism patients and around 16 patients who later progressed to ophthalmopathy. The approximately 97 discovery patients were randomly divided into training and test sets at a 7:3 ratio. In about 6 Graves' hyperthyroidism patients, the study also compared T-cell repertoires from thyroid tissue with T-cell repertoires from blood. After blood sampling, hyperthyroidism patients were treated with methimazole at a starting dose of 30 mg daily, and ophthalmopathy patients were treated with high-dose intravenous methylprednisolone. A second multiplex PCR round built the libraries, followed by size selection and purification. The libraries were sequenced on an Illumina HiSeq2000 using paired-end 100 bp reads. Raw data were processed with SOAPnuke, discarding reads with adapters, uncalled bases, mean Phred below 15, or no exact constant-primer or identifier match. COPE v1.2.5 was used to merge high-quality paired reads, and clonotypes were defined as unique nucleotide sequences. MiTCR v1.1 was used to align clonotypes to the IMGT TRBV, TRBD and TRBJ reference segments. The analysis included only V-J combinations with a frequency above 0.0001, which together covered around 99% of the repertoires. A TCS score was defined as the ratio between F50 (clonal expansion) and ExV (chaos), using BLOSUM62-based TCRdist between CDR3 peptides within each V-J. Welch's t-statistics and random forest reduced some 510 V-J features to 13, which were used in a naive Bayes classifier (R e1071). Sample size was not statistically predetermined, and investigators were not blinded to group allocation. TCR Vbeta CDR3 sequencing of approximately 140 peripheral blood samples (around 45 ophthalmopathy, roughly 74 hyperthyroidism and roughly 17 progressor patients) is reported in the paper.

The starting material was peripheral blood mononuclear cells (PBMCs), obtained at new diagnosis, from a patient treated with antithyroid drugs. This TCR derives from a man aged 18 to 35 with Graves disease. Donor details come from another sample of the same person, matched by shared clones.

The DNA reads as follows: TGTGCCAGCAGCTTAGTTGGGCGGTCTGATACGCAGTATTTT. It codes for CASSLVGRSDTQYF. The sequence joins TRBV11-2 to TRBJ2-3; no confident D gene assignment can be made. The CDR3, from cysteine to phenylalanine, totals 14 residues. Left in the record is the CDR3 DNA by itself, 42 bases read in frame from the first base. Trimming takes 1 base from V and 6 bases from J, and the germline ends sit 11 bases apart. CDR1 and CDR2, per the germline V gene, are SGHAT and FQNNGV. Reference TRBV11-2 and TRBJ2-3 genes cover what lies past the CDR3, so the full variable domain is EAGVAQSPRYKIIEKRQSVAFWCNPISGHATLYWYQQILGQGPKLLIQFQNNGVVDDSQLPKDRFSAERLKGVDSTLKIQPAKLEDSAVYLCASSLVGRSDTQYFGPGTRLTVL.